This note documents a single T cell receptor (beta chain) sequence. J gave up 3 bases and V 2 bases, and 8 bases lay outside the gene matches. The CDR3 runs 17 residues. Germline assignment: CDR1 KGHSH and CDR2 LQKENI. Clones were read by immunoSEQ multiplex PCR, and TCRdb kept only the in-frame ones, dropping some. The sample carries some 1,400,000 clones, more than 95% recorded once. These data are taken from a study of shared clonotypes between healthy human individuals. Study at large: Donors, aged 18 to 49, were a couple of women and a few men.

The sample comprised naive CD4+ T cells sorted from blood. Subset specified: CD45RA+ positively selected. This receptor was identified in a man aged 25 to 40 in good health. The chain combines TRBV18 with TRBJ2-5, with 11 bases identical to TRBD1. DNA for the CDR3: TGTGCCAGCTCACCAATTGGGACAGGGGGGGACGAAGAGACCCAGTACTTC. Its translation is CASSPIGTGGDEETQYF.